This entry lists 11 T cell receptor beta chains sequenced from one sample in a study of T cell responses to AZD1222 COVID-19 vaccine. Data came from immunoSEQ multiplex PCR; TCRdb stores just in-frame clones and leaves some out. The table has 140,000 to 150,000 clones, approximately 93% seen once. The sequencing used peripheral blood, collected after recovery from COVID-19. The receptors here all came from an adult who had recovered from COVID-19.

The chain recombines TRBV7-3 with TRBJ2-5; maybe TRBD2 (6 bases). Germline V CDR1 and CDR2: SGHTA, FQGTGA. This CDR3 is 13 amino acids long. Trimming removed 3 bases at V and 5 bases at J, with 10 bases between. The CDR3 DNA sequence: TGTGCCAGCAGCTTGCGGGGTCACGAGACCCAGTACTTC. Translating it yields CASSLRGHETQYF.

The rearrangement links TRBV19 to TRBJ1-1, with 7 nucleotides matching TRBD1. There are 14 residues in the CDR3. After removal of 6 bases from V and 0 bases from J, the junction contained 4 bases not matched to a gene. Germline V CDR1 and CDR2: LNHDA, SQIVND (reference sequence). The CDR3 sequence: CASRPTGVNTEAFF. The CDR3 coding sequence is TGTGCCAGTAGGCCCACAGGGGTGAACACTGAAGCTTTCTTT.

The chain carries TRBV27 and TRBJ1-5, with D perhaps TRBD1 (5 bases). This CDR3 spans 15 amino acids. The germline V and J ends were trimmed by 5 bases and 0 bases, with 11 bases remaining between them. Germline loops: CDR1 MNHEY, CDR2 SMNVEV (reference sequence). The CDR3 is CASSVTGYSNQPQHF. The CDR3 DNA is TGTGCCAGCAGTGTCACAGGATATAGCAATCAGCCCCAGCATTTT.

The chain recombines TRBV5-1 with TRBJ1-6; 8 positions agree with TRBD1. CDR3 length equals 19 residues. Trimming at V came to 0 bases and at J to 0 bases, leaving 8 bases not matched to a gene. CDR1 and CDR2 from the germline V gene are SGHRS and YFSETQ. The CDR3 sequence: CASSLGGTGPSSYNSPLHF. CDR3 nucleotides: TGCGCCAGCAGCTTGGGGGGGACAGGCCCCAGCTCCTATAATTCACCCCTCCACTTT.

V gene TRBV5-5 combines with J gene TRBJ2-7, with TRBD2 identical over 7 bases. Germline V CDR1 and CDR2: SGHKS, YYEKEE (reference sequence). The CDR3 extends over 16 amino acids. The V and J ends lost 4 bases and 6 bases, in that order; junction bases with no gene match: 16. The CDR3 reads CASSPLLAELSSEQYF. In nucleotides, the CDR3 is TGTGCCAGCAGCCCACTCCTAGCGGAACTGTCAAGCGAGCAGTACTTC.

The rearrangement joins TRBV14 to TRBJ2-5; D unresolved. Per germline, CDR1 SGHDN and CDR2 FVKESK. The ends were cut back, 4 bases at V and 4 bases at J, with 16 bases in the middle. The CDR3 totals 15 residues. The CDR3 spells CASSRTEWSTETQYF. The CDR3 DNA sequence: TGTGCCAGCAGCCGGACCGAATGGTCGACAGAGACCCAGTACTTC.

The chain recombines TRBV2 with TRBJ2-1; D is ambiguous. Deletions cut 3 bases from V and 6 bases from J, with 12 bases between. The V gene's germline CDR1 is SNHLY and CDR2 FYNNEI. CDR3 length equals 14 residues. CDR3 in amino acids: CASSDELGRNEQFF. Written as DNA, the CDR3 is TGTGCCAGCAGTGATGAATTAGGTCGCAATGAGCAGTTCTTC.

The V and J genes are TRBV28 and TRBJ1-1; TRBD1 matches at 8 bases. The CDR3 consists of 17 residues. Germline CDR1 MDHEN, CDR2 SYDVKM. The ends lost 4 bases at V and 1 base at J; junction bases unmatched: 11. The DNA for the CDR3 is TGTGCCAGCAGTTCATCGAGTCAGGGGGCCCAGAACACTGAAGCTTTCTTT. Protein product: CASSSSSQGAQNTEAFF.

This chain links TRBV12-3 or TRBV12-4 with TRBJ1-2; D is undetermined. The V and J ends lost 3 bases and 6 bases respectively, with 8 bases between them. This CDR3 is 12 amino acids long. CDR3 coding DNA: TGTGCCAGCAGTTTGCAGGCTGATGGCTACACCTTC. It encodes CASSLQADGYTF.

V usage is TRBV7-9 and J usage is TRBJ2-5; 11 bases fit TRBD2. V lost 0 bases to trimming and J lost 4 bases; unmatched junction nucleotides: 7. CDR1 and CDR2 from the germline V gene are SEHNR and FQNEAQ (reference sequence). The CDR3 runs 17 residues. Here the CDR3 reads CASSLAGTSGGGETQYF. The CDR3 coding sequence is TGTGCCAGCAGCTTAGCGGGGACTAGCGGAGGGGGAGAGACCCAGTACTTC. Based on the CDR3 plus reference TRBV7-9 and TRBJ2-5, the full variable domain is DTGVSQNPRHKITKRGQNVTFRCDPISEHNRLYWYRQTLGQGPEFLTYFQNEAQLEKSRLLSDRFSAERPKGSFSTLEIQRTEQGDSAMYLCASSLAGTSGGGETQYFGPGTRLLVL.

This clone was observed once. The chain employs TRBV10-3 and TRBJ2-7, with 9 bases lining up with TRBD1. CDR1 is ENHRY, CDR2 SYGVKD, per germline. The CDR3 contains 15 residues. V trimming: 4 bases; J trimming: 6 bases; junction bases outside the gene matches: 10. In DNA form, the CDR3 reads TGTGCCATCAGTGGTCGGACAGGGGACCCTCGCGAGCAGTACTTC. Translated, it gives CAISGRTGDPREQYF.